Shown below are 32 T cell receptor beta chains from a single sample sequenced in a study of blood T cells in healthy people across ages. Alongside a J-beta primer mix, a sample-barcoded 5' primer served in a second PCR lasting roughly 6 to 12 cycles. TCRdb processed the 5' RACE reads anew with MiXCR; each CDR3 protein has one entry. Counted here are about 1.8 million distinct CDR3 sequences, around 50% occurring once; the ten biggest clones make up approximately 2.1%. Sequencing was done on a sample of blood. These receptors all stem from a woman aged 40 to 50 in good health.

There are a few counts of this clonotype. The rearrangement uses TRBV4-1 and TRBJ2-1; 7 bases map to TRBD2. The CDR3 runs to 18 residues. V lost 0 bases, J lost 2 bases, and 10 bases stayed unmatched. Germline CDR1 is MGHRA and CDR2 is YSYEKL. The CDR3, as DNA: TGCGCCAGCAGCCAAGATCTTTTTGCGGGGGAACCCTACAATGAGCAGTTCTTC. Its protein product is CASSQDLFAGEPYNEQFF.

This rearrangement joins TRBV15 to TRBJ1-2, with D uncertain. The CDR3 loop spans 14 amino acids. Trimming took off 1 base at V and 1 base at J, with 7 bases between the two ends. CDR1 and CDR2 from the germline V gene are LNHNV and YYDKDF (reference sequence). The CDR3 here is CATSRVLSNYGYTF. The CDR3 DNA reads as TGTGCCACCAGCAGAGTGCTCAGTAACTATGGCTACACCTTC.

The chain is built from TRBV12-3 or TRBV12-4 and TRBJ2-5; 7 nucleotides line up with TRBD1. V lost 3 bases, J lost 5 bases, and 6 bases stayed unmatched. CDR3 length equals 14 residues. CDR3 bases: TGTGCCAGCAGTTTCGGGACAGTCCGCGAGACCCAGTACTTC. Protein product: CASSFGTVRETQYF.

The chain is built from TRBV29-1 and TRBJ2-1; 9 bases align to TRBD1. The CDR3 sequence is 13 residues long. With 7 bases clipped from V and 10 bases from J, the junction kept 11 bases outside the gene matches. CDR1 SQVTM and CDR2 ANQGSEA come from the germline V gene. CDR3 amino acids: CSATQGAVYEQFF. The CDR3 DNA is TGCAGCGCTACACAGGGGGCAGTTTACGAGCAGTTCTTC.

The V gene is TRBV19, the J gene TRBJ2-3; TRBD2 might be the D (6 bases). Between the trimmed V and J ends, which lost 3 bases and 7 bases, there was a span of 11 bases. The V gene's germline CDR1 is LNHDA and CDR2 SQIVND (reference sequence). This CDR3 region has 13 residues. CDR3 loop: CASSMEGRHTQYF. The CDR3 coding sequence is TGTGCCAGTAGTATGGAGGGGCGCCATACGCAGTATTTT.

The rearrangement links TRBV7-2 to TRBJ2-3, with TRBD2 matching over 8 bases. The CDR3 spans 17 residues. With V trimmed by 4 bases and J by 2 bases, 11 bases remained unmatched. In germline, CDR1 is SGHTA, CDR2 FQGNSA. This chain's CDR3 is CASSSQASGGFTDTQYF. The CDR3 nucleotides are TGTGCCAGCAGCTCCCAGGCCAGCGGGGGATTCACAGATACGCAGTATTTT.

The chain couples TRBV6-1 to TRBJ2-1, with no clear D. The CDR3 spans 12 residues. In germline, CDR1 is MNHNS, CDR2 SASEGT. V lost 6 bases and J lost 9, with 12 bases in between. The CDR3 reads CASRVQVGEQFF. CDR3 sequence (DNA): TGTGCCAGCAGGGTCCAGGTGGGTGAGCAGTTCTTC.

This rearrangement joins TRBV10-3 to TRBJ1-5, with a weak D call TRBD1 (5 bases). With 3 bases removed from V and 2 bases from J, the gap between germline ends came to 11 bases. This CDR3 has 15 amino acids. The germline gives CDR1 ENHRY, CDR2 SYGVKD. This CDR3 reads CAISDREVGNQPQHF. DNA for the CDR3: TGTGCCATCAGTGACAGGGAAGTAGGCAATCAGCCCCAGCATTTT.

The chain joins TRBV15 to TRBJ2-3; possibly TRBD1 or TRBD2 for D (5 bases each). V was trimmed by 5 bases and J by 4 bases, leaving 19 bases between them. Germline CDR1 LNHNV, CDR2 YYDKDF (reference sequence). CDR3 size: 16 residues. CDR3 in amino acids: CATSGDPMDGPDTQYF. The CDR3 bases are TGTGCCACCAGCGGGGACCCTATGGACGGTCCAGATACGCAGTATTTT.

This clonotype was detected a few times. The rearrangement links TRBV4-3 to TRBJ2-7, with 7 positions matching TRBD1. This CDR3 spans 13 amino acids. The germline V gene has CDR1 LGHNA and CDR2 YSLEER. V was clipped by 0 bases and J by 6 bases; unmatched bases: 2. CDR3: CASSQDQGVEQYF. CDR3 nucleotide sequence: TGCGCCAGCAGCCAAGATCAGGGGGTCGAGCAGTACTTC.

This clonotype came up once. The V call is TRBV11-2, the J call TRBJ2-1; no definite D call. V lost 1 base, J lost 9 bases, and 10 bases lay in between. The CDR3 is made up of 13 amino acids. Germline V gives CDR1 SGHAT, CDR2 FQNNGV. CDR3 in amino acids: CASSLGVGVEQFF. The CDR3 DNA reads as TGTGCCAGCAGCTTAGGGGTTGGGGTTGAGCAGTTCTTC.

V usage is TRBV5-5 and J usage is TRBJ1-4; weak D call: TRBD1 (5 bases). V lost 0 bases and J 3 bases, leaving 9 bases between the germline ends. The germline CDR1 and CDR2 sequences are SGHKS and YYEKEE (reference sequence). The CDR3 loop spans 15 amino acids. The CDR3 spells CASSLASGPNEKLFF. In DNA form, the CDR3 reads TGTGCCAGCAGCTTGGCGTCGGGACCTAATGAAAAACTGTTTTTT.

V gene TRBV10-3 combines with J gene TRBJ2-5, with 9 bases matching TRBD1. The J segment lost 11 bases and the V segment lost 1 base, leaving 11 bases of the junction unmatched. The CDR3 consists of 15 residues. Germline values: CDR1 ENHRY, CDR2 SYGVKD. The CDR3 DNA reads TGTGCCATCAGTGAGTTTACAGGGGGCGCGTACGGGCAGTACTTC. Amino acid sequence: CAISEFTGGAYGQYF.

This chain uses TRBV7-9 with TRBJ2-7; 7 bases agree with TRBD1. J gave up 5 bases and V 5 bases, and 9 bases lay outside the gene matches. Germline lookup yields CDR1 SEHNR and CDR2 FQNEAQ (reference sequence). This CDR3 is 14 amino acids long. The DNA for the CDR3 is TGTGCCAGCAGCCCGAGGGGGCTCGGAGACGAGCAGTACTTC. Encoded protein: CASSPRGLGDEQYF.

In its sample, this clonotype was seen a few times. This rearrangement joins TRBV5-6 to TRBJ1-4; TRBD1 matches 7 bases. The V and J ends lost 4 bases and 4 bases, in that order; junction bases with no gene match: 4. Germline CDR1 is SGHDT and CDR2 is YYEEEE. The length of the CDR3 is 14 residues. This chain's CDR3 is CASSATGFNEKLFF. In DNA, the CDR3 is TGTGCCAGCAGCGCGACAGGGTTTAATGAAAAACTGTTTTTT.

This chain joins TRBV7-2 and TRBJ2-1; no definite D call. The DNA end is a closer match to TRBJ2-7, so the J assignment may be wrong. The germline gives CDR1 SGHTA, CDR2 FQGNSA. The CDR3 is 17 residues long. CDR3: CASSLLGSSEMYNEQYF. In nucleotides, the CDR3 is TGTGCCAGCAGCTTACTGGGCTCGAGCGAGATGTACAATGAGCAGTACTTC.

This clonotype was observed a few times. The V call is TRBV29-1, the J call TRBJ1-1; D is uncertain. Trimming took off 3 bases at V and 5 bases at J, with 7 bases between the two ends. The CDR3 length is 11 residues. Germline CDR1 reads SQVTM; CDR2 reads ANQGSEA. The chain's CDR3 is CSVDSQTEAFF. The CDR3 DNA follows: TGCAGCGTTGACAGCCAGACTGAAGCTTTCTTT.

This clonotype occurred a few times. The chain is built from TRBV4-2 and TRBJ1-2; D remains unclear. The CDR3 sequence is 15 residues long. Trimming took off 1 base at V and 0 bases at J, with 9 bases between the two ends. CDR1 and CDR2 from the germline V gene are LGHNA and YNFKEQ. The CDR3 spells CASSQGSGSNYGYTF. In DNA, the CDR3 is TGTGCCAGCAGCCAAGGGTCAGGTTCTAACTATGGCTACACCTTC.

There are a few counts of this clonotype. The CDR3 DNA sequence: TGCGCCAGCAGCCCCCGGGACACGGATCTGGGGGCCAACGTCCTGACTTTC. As protein: CASSPRDTDLGANVLTF. The gene calls are TRBV4-1 and TRBJ2-6; D is possibly TRBD1 (6 bases). Germline V gene sequence: CDR1 MGHRA, CDR2 YSYEKL. CDR3 length equals 17 residues. V shed 4 bases and J shed 4 bases, with 17 bases lying between them.

The chain has TRBV27 and TRBJ2-7; 8 positions agree with TRBD1. Near its end, the DNA agrees better with TRBJ2-5, so the J call may be wrong. Looked up from germline, CDR1 is MNHEY and CDR2 is SMNVEV (reference sequence). The CDR3 totals 13 residues. CDR3: CASSAGQAKTQYF. The CDR3 DNA reads as TGTGCCAGCAGTGCGGGACAGGCCAAGACCCAGTACTTC.

J is TRBJ2-6 and V is TRBV6-2 or TRBV6-3; D not resolved. CDR3 size: 15 residues. Germline V lookup: CDR1 MNHEY, CDR2 SVGEGT. Deletions cut 7 bases from V and 0 bases from J, with 10 bases between. The CDR3 region is CASTRSPSGANVLTF. CDR3 DNA: TGTGCCAGCACTAGATCCCCCTCTGGGGCCAACGTCCTGACTTTC.

V usage is TRBV6-2 or TRBV6-3 and J usage is TRBJ2-5; TRBD1 matches 8 bases. The CDR3 runs 13 residues. CDR1 is MNHEY, CDR2 SVGEGT, per germline. J was trimmed by 4 bases and V by 5 bases; bases with no gene match: 3. CDR3 residues: CASSTGTGETQYF. In nucleotides, the CDR3 is TGTGCCAGCAGTACCGGGACAGGAGAGACCCAGTACTTC.

There are a few counts of this clonotype. V and J are TRBV29-1 and TRBJ2-1; 10 bases are shared with TRBD1. The CDR3 runs to 13 residues. V gave up 5 bases and J gave up 7 bases; unmatched junction bases: 5. CDR1 SQVTM and CDR2 ANQGSEA come from the germline V gene. In DNA, the CDR3 is TGCAGCGTTCTGACAGGGGGCGGAAATGAGCAGTTCTTC. It specifies CSVLTGGGNEQFF.

V gene TRBV7-9 combines with J gene TRBJ2-1; D remains ambiguous. V was cut by 5 bases and J by 5 bases, with 7 bases left in between. Germline CDR1 reads SEHNR; CDR2 reads FQNEAQ (reference sequence). The CDR3 has 12 residues. Here the CDR3 DNA reads TGTGCCAGCAGCATCGAAAACAATGAGCAGTTCTTC. It encodes CASSIENNEQFF.

The genes are TRBV28 and TRBJ1-5; 8 bases are shared with TRBD1. V lost 3 bases to trimming and J lost 0 bases; unmatched junction nucleotides: 4. The germline CDR1 and CDR2 sequences are MDHEN and SYDVKM. This CDR3 spans 16 amino acids. CDR3 coding DNA: TGTGCCAGCAGTTTCCGGGACAGGTATAGCAATCAGCCCCAGCATTTT. Amino acid sequence: CASSFRDRYSNQPQHF.

This clonotype was counted only a few times. The rearrangement links TRBV12-3 or TRBV12-4 to TRBJ1-4; the D gene is possibly TRBD1 (5 bases). CDR3 length: 12 residues. V lost 6 bases to trimming and J lost 7 bases, with 9 bases between them. CDR3 protein: CASRGDGEKLFF. The CDR3 coding sequence is TGTGCCAGCAGGGGGGATGGTGAAAAACTGTTTTTT.

The chain recombines TRBV24-1 with TRBJ2-3; TRBD1 agrees at 7 bases. CDR1 and CDR2 from the germline V gene are KGHDR and SFDVKD. V was pared by 9 bases and J by 10 bases, with 9 bases of the junction left unmatched. CDR3 length: 12 amino acids. The CDR3 nucleotides read TGTGCCACCGGATGGGACAGCTCGGCGCAGTATTTT. Translated: CATGWDSSAQYF.

The chain employs TRBV5-1 and TRBJ1-6; 7 bases agree with TRBD1. The ends lost 4 bases at V and 6 bases at J; junction bases unmatched: 7. CDR1 is SGHRS and CDR2 is YFSETQ in the germline V gene. The CDR3 contains 15 residues. In nucleotides, the CDR3 is TGCGCCAGCAGCCGTGGACAGGCGGGTAATTCACCCCTCCACTTT. It encodes CASSRGQAGNSPLHF.

The gene calls are TRBV3-1 and TRBJ2-5; D is uncertain. The germline CDR1 and CDR2 sequences are LGHDT and YNNKEL (reference sequence). The CDR3 runs 14 residues. Trimming took off 1 base at V and 2 bases at J, with 8 bases between the two ends. Here the CDR3 reads CASSQASKQETQYF. The DNA for the CDR3 is TGTGCCAGCAGCCAAGCTTCCAAACAAGAGACCCAGTACTTC.

This clonotype showed up just once. The rearrangement joins TRBV6-1 to TRBJ2-4; D may correspond to TRBD1 or TRBD2 (7 bases each). The J call is uncertain, as TRBJ2-7 better fits the DNA end. CDR3 length: 16 residues. CDR1 MNHNS and CDR2 SASEGT come from the germline V gene. In DNA, the CDR3 is TGTGCCAGCAGTGAAGCGGAGACAGGGACTACCTACGAGCAGTACTTC. This sequence encodes CASSEAETGTTYEQYF.

The rearrangement joins TRBV6-8 to TRBJ2-2; TRBD1 aligns across 9 bases. The junction had 6 bases not matched to a gene; V was cut back by 2 bases and J by 5 bases. This CDR3 is 16 amino acids long. CDR1 and CDR2 (germline): MNHGY, SAAAGT. The CDR3 protein is CASSYQTGGGTGELFF. In nucleotides, the CDR3 is TGTGCCAGCAGTTACCAGACAGGGGGTGGAACCGGGGAGCTGTTTTTT.

The gene calls are TRBV3-1 and TRBJ1-2; 9 bases fit TRBD1. The V and J ends lost 0 bases and 5 bases, in that order; junction bases with no gene match: 10. This CDR3 comprises 17 residues. CDR1 is LGHDT, CDR2 YNNKEL, per germline (reference sequence). This chain's CDR3 is CASSQDGDREDFYGYTF. The CDR3 DNA is TGTGCCAGCAGCCAAGATGGGGACAGGGAAGACTTTTATGGCTACACCTTC.